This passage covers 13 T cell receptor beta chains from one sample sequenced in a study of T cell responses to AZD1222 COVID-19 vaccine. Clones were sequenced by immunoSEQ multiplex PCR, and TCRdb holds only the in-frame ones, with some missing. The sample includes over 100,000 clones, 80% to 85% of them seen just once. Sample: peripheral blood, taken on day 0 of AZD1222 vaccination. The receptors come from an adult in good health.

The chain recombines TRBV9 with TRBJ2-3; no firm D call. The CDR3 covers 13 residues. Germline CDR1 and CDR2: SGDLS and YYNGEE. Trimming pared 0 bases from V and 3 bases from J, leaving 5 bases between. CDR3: CASSVDLTDTQYF. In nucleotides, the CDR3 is TGTGCCAGCAGCGTAGATTTGACAGATACGCAGTATTTT.

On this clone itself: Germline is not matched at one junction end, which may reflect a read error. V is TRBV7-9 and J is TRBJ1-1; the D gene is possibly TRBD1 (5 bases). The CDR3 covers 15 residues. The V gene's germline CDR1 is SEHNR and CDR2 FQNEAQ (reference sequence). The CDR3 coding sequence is TGTGCCAGCAGCCTTGAGACAGCTCTGAACTCTGAAGCTTTCTTT. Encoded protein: CASSLETALNSEAFF.

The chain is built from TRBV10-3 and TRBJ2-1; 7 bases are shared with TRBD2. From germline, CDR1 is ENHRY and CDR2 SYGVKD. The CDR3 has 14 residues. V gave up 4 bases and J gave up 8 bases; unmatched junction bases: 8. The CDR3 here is CAISALAERDEQFF. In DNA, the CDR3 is TGTGCCATCAGTGCTCTAGCGGAGAGGGATGAGCAGTTCTTC.

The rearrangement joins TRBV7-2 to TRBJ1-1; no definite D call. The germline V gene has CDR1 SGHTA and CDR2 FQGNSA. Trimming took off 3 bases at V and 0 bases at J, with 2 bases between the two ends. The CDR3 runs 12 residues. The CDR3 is CASSFVNTEAFF. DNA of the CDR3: TGTGCCAGCAGCTTCGTGAACACTGAAGCTTTCTTT.

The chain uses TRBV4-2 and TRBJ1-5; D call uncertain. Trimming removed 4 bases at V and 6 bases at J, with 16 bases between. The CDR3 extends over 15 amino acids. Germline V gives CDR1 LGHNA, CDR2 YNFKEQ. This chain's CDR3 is CASSRSLLGIQPQHF. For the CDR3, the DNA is TGTGCCAGCAGCCGTAGTCTCCTGGGGATTCAGCCCCAGCATTTT.

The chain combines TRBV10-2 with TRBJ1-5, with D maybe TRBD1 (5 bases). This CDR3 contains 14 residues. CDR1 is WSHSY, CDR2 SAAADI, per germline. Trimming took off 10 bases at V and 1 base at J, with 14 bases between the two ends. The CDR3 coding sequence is TGCGCCACCTATACAGGTTGGAGCAATCAGCCCCAGCATTTT. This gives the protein CATYTGWSNQPQHF.

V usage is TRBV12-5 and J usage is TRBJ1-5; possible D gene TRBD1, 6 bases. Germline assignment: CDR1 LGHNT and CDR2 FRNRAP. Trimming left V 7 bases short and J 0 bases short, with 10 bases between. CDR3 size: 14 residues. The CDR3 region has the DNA TGTGCTAGTGTTGGGGACACTAGCAATCAGCCCCAGCATTTT. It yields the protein CASVGDTSNQPQHF. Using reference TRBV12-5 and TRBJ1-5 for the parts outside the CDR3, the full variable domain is DARVTQTPRHKVTEMGQEVTMRCQPILGHNTVFWYRQTMMQGLELLAYFRNRAPLDDSGMPKDRFSAEMPDATLATLKIQPSEPRDSAVYFCASVGDTSNQPQHFGDGTRLSIL.

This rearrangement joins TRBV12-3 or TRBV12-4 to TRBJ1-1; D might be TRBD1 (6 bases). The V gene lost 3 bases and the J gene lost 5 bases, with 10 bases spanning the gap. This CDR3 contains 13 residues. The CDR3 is CASSLGGPTEAFF. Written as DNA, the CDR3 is TGTGCCAGCAGTTTGGGGGGGCCGACTGAAGCTTTCTTT.

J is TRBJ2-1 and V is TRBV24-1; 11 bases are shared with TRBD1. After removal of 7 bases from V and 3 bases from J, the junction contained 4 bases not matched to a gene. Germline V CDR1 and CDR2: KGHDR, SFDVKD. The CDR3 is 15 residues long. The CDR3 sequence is CATSGTGGFYNEQFF. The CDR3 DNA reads TGTGCCACCAGCGGGACAGGGGGTTTCTACAATGAGCAGTTCTTC.

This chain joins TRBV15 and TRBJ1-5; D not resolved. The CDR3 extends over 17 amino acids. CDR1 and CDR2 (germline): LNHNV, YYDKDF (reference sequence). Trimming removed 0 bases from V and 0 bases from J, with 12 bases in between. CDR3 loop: CATSRDSQASSNQPQHF. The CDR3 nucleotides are TGTGCCACCAGCAGAGACTCGCAGGCTTCTAGCAATCAGCCCCAGCATTTT.

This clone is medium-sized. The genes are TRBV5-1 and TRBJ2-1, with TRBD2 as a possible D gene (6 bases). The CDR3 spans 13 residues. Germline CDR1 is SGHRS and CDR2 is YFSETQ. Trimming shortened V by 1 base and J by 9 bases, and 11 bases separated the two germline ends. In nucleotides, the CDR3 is TGCGCCAGCAGCTTGACTAGCTTGGTTGAGCAGTTCTTC. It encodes CASSLTSLVEQFF.

The CDR3 bases are TGTGCCAGCAGTTCCGCCGGACAGGGAGATTCACCCCTCCACTTT. Protein sequence: CASSSAGQGDSPLHF. This chain joins TRBV28 and TRBJ1-6, with 8 bases lining up with TRBD1. Germline V gene sequence: CDR1 MDHEN, CDR2 SYDVKM. The length of the CDR3 is 15 residues. Trimming took 4 bases from V and 8 from J; bases not matched to a gene: 7.

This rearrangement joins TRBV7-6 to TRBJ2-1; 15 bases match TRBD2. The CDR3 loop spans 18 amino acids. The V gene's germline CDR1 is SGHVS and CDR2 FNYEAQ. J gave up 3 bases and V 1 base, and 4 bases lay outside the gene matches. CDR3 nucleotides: TGTGCCAGCAGCTTAGTGGGACTAGCGGGGGGACACTACAATGAGCAGTTCTTC. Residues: CASSLVGLAGGHYNEQFF.